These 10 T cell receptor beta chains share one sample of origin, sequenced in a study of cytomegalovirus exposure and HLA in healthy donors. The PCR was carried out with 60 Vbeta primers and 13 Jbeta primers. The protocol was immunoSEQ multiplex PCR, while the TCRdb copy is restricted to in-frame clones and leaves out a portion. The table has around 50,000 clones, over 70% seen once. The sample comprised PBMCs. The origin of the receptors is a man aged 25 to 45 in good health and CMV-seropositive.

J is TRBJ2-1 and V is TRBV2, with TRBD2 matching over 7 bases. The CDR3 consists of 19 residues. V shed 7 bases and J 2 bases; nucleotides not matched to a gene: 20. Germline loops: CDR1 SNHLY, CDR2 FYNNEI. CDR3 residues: CASTPGRIAGESTYNEQFF. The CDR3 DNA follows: TGTGCCAGCACCCCGGGACGTATAGCGGGTGAATCTACCTACAATGAGCAGTTCTTC.

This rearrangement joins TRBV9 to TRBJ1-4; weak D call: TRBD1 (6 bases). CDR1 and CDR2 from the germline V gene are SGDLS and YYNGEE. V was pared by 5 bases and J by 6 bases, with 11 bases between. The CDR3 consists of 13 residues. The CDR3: CASSHEGDEKLFF. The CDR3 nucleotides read TGTGCCAGCAGTCACGAGGGGGATGAAAAACTGTTTTTT.

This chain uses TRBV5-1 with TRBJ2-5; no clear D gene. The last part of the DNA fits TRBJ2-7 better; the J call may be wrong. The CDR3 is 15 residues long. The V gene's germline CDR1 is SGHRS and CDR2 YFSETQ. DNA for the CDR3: TGCGCCAGCAGCTTGGGCCAGCTCGGAGCCTACGAGCAGTACTTC. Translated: CASSLGQLGAYEQYF.

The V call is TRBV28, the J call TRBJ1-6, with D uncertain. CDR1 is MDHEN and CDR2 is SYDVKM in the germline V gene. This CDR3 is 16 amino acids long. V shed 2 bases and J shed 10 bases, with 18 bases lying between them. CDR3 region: CASSLEVALSGSPLHF. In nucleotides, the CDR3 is TGTGCCAGCAGTTTAGAGGTAGCCCTTAGTGGGTCACCCCTCCACTTT.

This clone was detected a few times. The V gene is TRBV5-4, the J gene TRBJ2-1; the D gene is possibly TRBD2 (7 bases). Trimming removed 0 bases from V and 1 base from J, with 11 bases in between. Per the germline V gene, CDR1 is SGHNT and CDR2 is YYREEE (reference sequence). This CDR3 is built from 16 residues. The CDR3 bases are TGTGCCAGCAGCTTGGGGGGGGGCTATTCCTACAATGAGCAGTTCTTC. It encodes CASSLGGGYSYNEQFF.

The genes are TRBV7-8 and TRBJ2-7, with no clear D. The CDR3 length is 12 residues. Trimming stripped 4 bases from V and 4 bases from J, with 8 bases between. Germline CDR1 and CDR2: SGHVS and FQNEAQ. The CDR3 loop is CASSSTEYEQYF. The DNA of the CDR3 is TGTGCCAGCAGCTCCACAGAATACGAGCAGTACTTC.

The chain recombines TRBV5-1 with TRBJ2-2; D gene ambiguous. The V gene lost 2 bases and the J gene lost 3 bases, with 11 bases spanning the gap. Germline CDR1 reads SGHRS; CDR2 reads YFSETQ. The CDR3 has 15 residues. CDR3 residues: CASSFLSRDTGELFF. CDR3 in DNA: TGCGCCAGCAGCTTTCTTAGCAGAGACACCGGGGAGCTGTTTTTT.

For the CDR3, the DNA is TGTGCCAGCGTGCGAGGCCTAGGGGCTAATCAGCCCCAGCATTTT. This gives the protein CASVRGLGANQPQHF. This sequence joins TRBV5-5 and TRBJ1-5; D is perhaps TRBD1 (5 bases). The CDR3 totals 15 residues. The germline V and J ends were trimmed by 7 bases and 4 bases, with 18 bases remaining between them. In germline, CDR1 is SGHKS, CDR2 YYEKEE (reference sequence).

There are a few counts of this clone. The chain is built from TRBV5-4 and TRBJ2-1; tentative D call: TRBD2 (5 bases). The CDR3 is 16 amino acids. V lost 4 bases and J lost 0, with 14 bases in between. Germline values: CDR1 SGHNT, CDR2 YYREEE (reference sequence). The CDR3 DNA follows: TGTGCCAGCAGCCCGGGAAGGTCGAGCTCCTACAATGAGCAGTTCTTC. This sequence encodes CASSPGRSSSYNEQFF.

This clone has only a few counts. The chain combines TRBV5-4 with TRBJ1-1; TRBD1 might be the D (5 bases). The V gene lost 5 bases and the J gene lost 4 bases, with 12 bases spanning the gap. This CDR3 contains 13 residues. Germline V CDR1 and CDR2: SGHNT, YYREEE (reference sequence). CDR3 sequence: CASSPVGVTEAFF. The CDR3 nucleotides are TGTGCCAGCAGTCCGGTAGGGGTCACTGAAGCTTTCTTT.